The 8 T cell receptor beta chains listed next were all sequenced from one sample in a study of CD8+ T cells in alopecia areata. The sequencing template was cDNA reverse transcribed from extracted RNA. TCRdb's copy holds only in-frame clones and misses some; the assay was immunoSEQ multiplex PCR. This repertoire holds 250,000 or so clones, and none appear only once. Markers used for sorting pooled cutaneous lymph node cells were CD4, CD8alpha, NKG2D, NKG2ACE and others. The specimen was CD4+ T cells sorted from a lymph node. The receptor set was obtained from a C3H/HeJ mouse with alopecia areata. Mouse strain MHC haplotype: H2-k.

This clone appeared a few times. Gene names are the mouse ones. The CDR3 extends 4 residues past the end of the read, so its final part is completed from the germline J gene. The rearrangement uses TRBV13-1 and TRBJ2-7; 7 bases align to TRBD2. The length of the CDR3 is 14 residues. V was pared by 4 bases and J by 0 bases, with 4 bases of the junction left unmatched. Germline V lookup: CDR1 NSHNY, CDR2 SYGAGN. The CDR3 here is CASSSTGVSYEQYF. CDR3 DNA (partial): TGTGCCAGCAGTTCAACTGGGGTCTCCTAT.

Regarding this clone: The gene names here belong to mouse. Read coverage stops 4 residues before the CDR3 terminus; the germline J gene supplies the remainder. The chain uses TRBV19 and TRBJ2-3; TRBD2 matches at 12 bases. J was trimmed by 0 bases and V by 5 bases; bases with no gene match: 7. The CDR3 covers 17 residues. Germline loops: CDR1 FNHDT, CDR2 SITEND (reference sequence). The CDR3 reads CASSPRLGGRSAETLYF. The part of the CDR3 DNA that was read is TGTGCCAGCAGCCCTCGACTGGGGGGGCGCAGTGCAGAA.

This clone was seen more than once but under ten times. Gene names and germline refer to mouse. The DNA ends 4 residues before the CDR3 does, and the rest of the CDR3 is filled in from the germline J gene. The rearrangement joins TRBV13-3 to TRBJ2-1; D gene uncertain. This CDR3 comprises 11 residues. Germline loops: CDR1 NNHDY, CDR2 SYVADS. Trimming removed 5 bases from V and 6 bases from J, with 6 bases in between. CDR3 loop: CASRQFAEQFF. The DNA read from the CDR3 is TGTGCCAGCAGACAATTTGCT.

Details on this clone: Mouse gene names and germline throughout. The read gets to within 4 residues of the CDR3 end, and the germline J gene fills in the rest. Other DNA sequences in this specimen translate into the identical CDR3. The chain is built from TRBV19 and TRBJ2-5; 8 nucleotides line up with TRBD1. In germline, CDR1 is FNHDT, CDR2 SITEND (reference sequence). The CDR3 is 13 residues long. CDR3 DNA, as far as it was read: TGTGCCAGCAGTATAGACAGGGGGGAC. Translation gives CASSIDRGD. The entire CDR3 protein reads CASSIDRGDTQYF.

A remark on this clone: Gene names follow the mouse nomenclature. The CDR3 end lies 4 residues beyond the end of the read and is filled in from the germline J gene. The V call is TRBV1, the J call TRBJ2-3; D possibly corresponds to TRBD1 (5 bases). Germline V lookup: CDR1 NSQYPW, CDR2 LRSPGD (reference sequence). With 0 bases removed from V and 0 bases from J, the gap between germline ends came to 7 bases. The CDR3 contains 15 residues. CDR3 bases read: TGCACCTGCAGTGCAGAGGCAGGGAGTGCAGAA. It codes for CTCSAEAGSAE. The whole CDR3 sequence is CTCSAEAGSAETLYF.

In regard to this clone: Gene labels here are mouse ones. The sequenced fragment ends 4 residues before the CDR3 boundary, so the rest is inferred from the germline J gene. This rearrangement joins TRBV19 to TRBJ2-2; 12 nucleotides align to TRBD2. Germline V gene sequence: CDR1 FNHDT, CDR2 SITEND (reference sequence). The CDR3 has 15 residues. J was trimmed by 4 bases and V by 3 bases; bases with no gene match: 1. The CDR3 bases that were read are TGTGCCAGCAGTACGACTGGGGGGGCCACCGGG. It codes for CASSTTGGATG. The whole CDR3 is CASSTTGGATGQLYF.

This clone has a count of ten or more. Gene names and germline refer to mouse. The DNA ends 4 residues before the CDR3 does, and the rest of the CDR3 is filled in from the germline J gene. This chain connects TRBV13-1 to TRBJ2-7; 9 bases are shared with TRBD2. The germline V gene encodes CDR1 NSHNY and CDR2 SYGAGN. The V and J ends lost 6 bases and 2 bases, in that order; junction bases with no gene match: 3. The CDR3 has 13 residues. CDR3 DNA (partial): TGTGCCAGCACCTCTGGGGGGGCCTAT. The encoded protein is CASTSGGAY. In full, the CDR3 reads CASTSGGAYEQYF.

This clone was counted ten times or more. All gene names here are mouse names. Read coverage stops 4 residues before the CDR3 terminus; the germline J gene supplies the remainder. The V and J genes are TRBV1 and TRBJ2-3; D is possibly TRBD1 (5 bases). CDR3 size: 15 residues. The germline gives CDR1 NSQYPW, CDR2 LRSPGD (reference sequence). Between the trimmed V and J ends, which lost 0 bases and 3 bases, there was a span of 10 bases. The CDR3 bases that were read are TGCACCTGCAGTGCAGATTTCAGACAGGCAGAA. As protein: CTCSADFRQAE. The whole CDR3 reads CTCSADFRQAETLYF.